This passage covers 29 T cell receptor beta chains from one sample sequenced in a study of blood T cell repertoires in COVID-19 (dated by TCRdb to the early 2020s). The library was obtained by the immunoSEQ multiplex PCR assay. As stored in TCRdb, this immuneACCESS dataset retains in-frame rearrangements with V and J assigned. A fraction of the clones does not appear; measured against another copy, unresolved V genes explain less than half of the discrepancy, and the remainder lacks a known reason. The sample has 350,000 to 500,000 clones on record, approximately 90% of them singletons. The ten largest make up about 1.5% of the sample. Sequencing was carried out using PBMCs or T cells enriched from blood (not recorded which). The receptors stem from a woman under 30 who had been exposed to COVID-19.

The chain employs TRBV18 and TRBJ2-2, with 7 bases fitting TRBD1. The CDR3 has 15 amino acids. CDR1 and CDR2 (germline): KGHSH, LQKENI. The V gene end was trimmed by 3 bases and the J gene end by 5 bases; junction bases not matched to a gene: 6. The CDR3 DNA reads TGTGCCAGCTCACCCGGACAGGCCGCGACCGGGGAGCTGTTTTTT. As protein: CASSPGQAATGELFF.

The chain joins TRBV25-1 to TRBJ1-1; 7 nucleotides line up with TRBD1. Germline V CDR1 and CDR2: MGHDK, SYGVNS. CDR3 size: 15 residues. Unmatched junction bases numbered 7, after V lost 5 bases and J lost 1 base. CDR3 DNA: TGTGCCAGCAGTCATCACAGGGGTGAGAACACTGAAGCTTTCTTT. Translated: CASSHHRGENTEAFF.

CDR3 DNA: TGTGCCAGCAAAAGCGGACAGGGCTATGAAAAACTGTTTTTT. This translates into CASKSGQGYEKLFF. The chain carries TRBV6-5 and TRBJ1-4; TRBD1 aligns across 8 bases. Germline CDR1 reads MNHEY; CDR2 reads SVGAGI. With 7 bases clipped from V and 6 bases from J, the junction kept 7 bases outside the gene matches. This CDR3 has 14 residues.

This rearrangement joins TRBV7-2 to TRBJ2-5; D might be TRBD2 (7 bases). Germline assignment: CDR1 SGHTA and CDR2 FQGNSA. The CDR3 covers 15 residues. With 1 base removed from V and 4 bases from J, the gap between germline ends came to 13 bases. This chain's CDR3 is CASSLGGGALETQYF. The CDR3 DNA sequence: TGTGCCAGCAGCTTAGGAGGGGGGGCTTTAGAGACCCAGTACTTC.

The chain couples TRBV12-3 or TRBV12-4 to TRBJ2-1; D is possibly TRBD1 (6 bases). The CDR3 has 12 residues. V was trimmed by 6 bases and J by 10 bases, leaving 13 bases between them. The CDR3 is CASRQNRVEQFF. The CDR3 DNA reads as TGTGCCAGCAGACAAAACAGGGTAGAGCAGTTCTTC.

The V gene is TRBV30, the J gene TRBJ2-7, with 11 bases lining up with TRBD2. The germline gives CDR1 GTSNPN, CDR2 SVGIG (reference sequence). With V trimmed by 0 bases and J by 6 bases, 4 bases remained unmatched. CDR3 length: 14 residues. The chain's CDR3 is CAWSVTSGGFEQYF. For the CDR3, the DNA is TGTGCCTGGAGTGTTACTAGCGGGGGATTCGAGCAGTACTTC.

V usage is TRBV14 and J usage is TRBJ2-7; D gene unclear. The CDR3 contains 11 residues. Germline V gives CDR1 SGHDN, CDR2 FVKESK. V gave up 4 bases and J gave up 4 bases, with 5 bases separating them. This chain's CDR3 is CASSLGYEQYF. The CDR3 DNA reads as TGTGCCAGCAGCCTCGGTTACGAGCAGTACTTC.

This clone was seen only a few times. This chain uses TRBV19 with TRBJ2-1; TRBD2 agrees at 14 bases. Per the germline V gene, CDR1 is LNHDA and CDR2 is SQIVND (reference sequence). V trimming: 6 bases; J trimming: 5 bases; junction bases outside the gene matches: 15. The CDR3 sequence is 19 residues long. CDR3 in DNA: TGTGCCAGTAGGCCGAGGGGGACTAGCGGGAGTTCCCCAAACAATGAGCAGTTCTTC. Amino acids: CASRPRGTSGSSPNNEQFF. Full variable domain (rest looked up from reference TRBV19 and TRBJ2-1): DGGITQSPKYLFRKEGQNVTLSCEQNLNHDAMYWYRQDPGQGLRLIYYSQIVNDFQKGDIAEGYSVSREKKESFPLTVTSAQKNPTAFYLCASRPRGTSGSSPNNEQFFGPGTRLTVL.

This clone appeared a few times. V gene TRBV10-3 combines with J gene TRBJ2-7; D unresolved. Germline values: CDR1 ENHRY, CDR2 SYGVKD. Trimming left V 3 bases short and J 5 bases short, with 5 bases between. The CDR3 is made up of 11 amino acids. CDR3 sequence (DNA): TGTGCCATCAGTGACTCGGACGAGCAGTACTTC. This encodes CAISDSDEQYF.

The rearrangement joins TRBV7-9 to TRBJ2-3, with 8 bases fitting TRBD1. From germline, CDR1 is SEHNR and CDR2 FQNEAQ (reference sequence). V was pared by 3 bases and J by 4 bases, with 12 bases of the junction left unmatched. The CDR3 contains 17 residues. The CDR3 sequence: CASSFGSTGDIADTQYF. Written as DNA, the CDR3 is TGTGCCAGCAGCTTCGGATCGACAGGGGACATAGCAGATACGCAGTATTTT.

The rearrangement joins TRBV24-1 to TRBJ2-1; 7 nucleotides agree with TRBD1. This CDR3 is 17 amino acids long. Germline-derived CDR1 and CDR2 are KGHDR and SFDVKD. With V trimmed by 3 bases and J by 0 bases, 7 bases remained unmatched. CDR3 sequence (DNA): TGTGCCACCAGTGATCAACAGGGGATGAGCTCCTACAATGAGCAGTTCTTC. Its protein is CATSDQQGMSSYNEQFF.

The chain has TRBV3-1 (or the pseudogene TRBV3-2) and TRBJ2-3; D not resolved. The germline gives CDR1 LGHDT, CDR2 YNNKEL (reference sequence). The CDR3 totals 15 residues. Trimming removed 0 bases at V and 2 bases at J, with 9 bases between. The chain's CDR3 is CASSQDLGNTDTQYF. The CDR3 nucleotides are TGTGCCAGCAGCCAAGATCTCGGTAACACAGATACGCAGTATTTT.

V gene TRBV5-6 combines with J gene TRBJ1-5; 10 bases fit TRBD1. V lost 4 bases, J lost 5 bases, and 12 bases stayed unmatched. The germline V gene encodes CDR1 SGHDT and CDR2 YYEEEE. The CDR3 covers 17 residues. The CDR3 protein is CASSVAVGTGVDQPQHF. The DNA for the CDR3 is TGTGCCAGCAGCGTTGCGGTGGGGACAGGGGTGGATCAGCCCCAGCATTTT.

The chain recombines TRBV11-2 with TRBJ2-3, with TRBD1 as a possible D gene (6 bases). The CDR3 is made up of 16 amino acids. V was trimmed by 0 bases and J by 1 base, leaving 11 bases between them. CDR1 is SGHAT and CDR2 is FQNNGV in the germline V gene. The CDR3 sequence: CASSLDPRGGTDTQYF. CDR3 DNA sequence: TGTGCCAGCAGCTTAGATCCCAGGGGAGGCACAGATACGCAGTATTTT. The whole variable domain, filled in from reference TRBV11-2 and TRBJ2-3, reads EAGVAQSPRYKIIEKRQSVAFWCNPISGHATLYWYQQILGQGPKLLIQFQNNGVVDDSQLPKDRFSAERLKGVDSTLKIQPAKLEDSAVYLCASSLDPRGGTDTQYFGPGTRLTVL.

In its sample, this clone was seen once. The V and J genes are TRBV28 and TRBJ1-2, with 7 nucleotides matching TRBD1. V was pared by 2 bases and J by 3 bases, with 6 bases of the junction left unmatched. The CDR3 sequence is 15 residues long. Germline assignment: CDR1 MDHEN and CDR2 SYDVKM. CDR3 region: CASSLVGTGDYGYTF. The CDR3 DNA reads TGTGCCAGCAGTTTAGTTGGCACAGGGGACTATGGCTACACCTTC.

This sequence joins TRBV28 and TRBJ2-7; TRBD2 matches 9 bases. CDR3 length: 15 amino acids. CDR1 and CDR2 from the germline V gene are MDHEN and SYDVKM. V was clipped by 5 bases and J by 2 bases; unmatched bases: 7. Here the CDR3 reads CASSPIAGVAYEQYF. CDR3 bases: TGTGCCAGCAGTCCTATAGCGGGAGTGGCCTACGAGCAGTACTTC.

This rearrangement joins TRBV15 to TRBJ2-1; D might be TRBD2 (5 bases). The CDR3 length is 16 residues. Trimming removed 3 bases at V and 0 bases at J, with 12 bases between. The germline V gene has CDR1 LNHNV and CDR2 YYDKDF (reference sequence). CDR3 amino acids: CATSSERITSYNEQFF. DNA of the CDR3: TGTGCCACCAGCAGTGAGCGGATCACCTCCTACAATGAGCAGTTCTTC.

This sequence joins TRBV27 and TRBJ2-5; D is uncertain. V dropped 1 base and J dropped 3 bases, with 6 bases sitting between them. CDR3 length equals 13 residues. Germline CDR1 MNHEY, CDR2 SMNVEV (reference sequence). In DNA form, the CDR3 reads TGTGCCAGCAGTTTATACAGAAAAGAGACCCAGTACTTC. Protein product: CASSLYRKETQYF.

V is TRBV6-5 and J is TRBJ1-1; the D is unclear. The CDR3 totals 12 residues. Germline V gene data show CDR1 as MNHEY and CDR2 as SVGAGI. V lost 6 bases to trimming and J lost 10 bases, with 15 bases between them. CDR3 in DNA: TGTGCCAGCAGGGATGTGGCCCTAGGAGCTTTCTTT. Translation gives CASRDVALGAFF.

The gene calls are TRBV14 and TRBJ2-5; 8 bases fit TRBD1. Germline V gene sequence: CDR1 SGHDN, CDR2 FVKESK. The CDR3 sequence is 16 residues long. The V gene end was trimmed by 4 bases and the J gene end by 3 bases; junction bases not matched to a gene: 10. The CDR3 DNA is TGTGCCAGCAGCCGATTATTCGGGACAGGAGAAGAGACCCAGTACTTC. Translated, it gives CASSRLFGTGEETQYF.

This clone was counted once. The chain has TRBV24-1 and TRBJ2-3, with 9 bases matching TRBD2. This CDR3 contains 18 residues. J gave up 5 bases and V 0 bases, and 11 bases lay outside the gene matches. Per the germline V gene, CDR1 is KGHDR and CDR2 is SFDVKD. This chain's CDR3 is CATSDLQETGLARDTQYF. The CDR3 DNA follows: TGTGCCACCAGTGATTTGCAGGAAACCGGACTAGCGCGAGATACGCAGTATTTT.

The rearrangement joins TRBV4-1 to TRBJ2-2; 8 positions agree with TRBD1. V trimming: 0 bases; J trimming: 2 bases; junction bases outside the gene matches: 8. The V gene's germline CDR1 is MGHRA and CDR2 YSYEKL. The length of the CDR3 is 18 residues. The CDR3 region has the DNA TGCGCCAGCAGCCAAGAAAGACAGGGGCCTTCCAACACCGGGGAGCTGTTTTTT. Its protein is CASSQERQGPSNTGELFF.

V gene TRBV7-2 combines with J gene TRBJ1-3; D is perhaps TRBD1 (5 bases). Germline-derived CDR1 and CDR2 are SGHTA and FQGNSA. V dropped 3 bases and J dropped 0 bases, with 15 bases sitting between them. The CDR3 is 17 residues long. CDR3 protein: CASSLGPTGDSGNTIYF. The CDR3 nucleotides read TGTGCCAGCAGCTTGGGGCCCACGGGAGACTCTGGAAACACCATATATTTT. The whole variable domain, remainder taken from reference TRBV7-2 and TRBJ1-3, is GAGVSQSPSNKVTEKGKDVELRCDPISGHTALYWYRQSLGQGLEFLIYFQGNSAPDKSGLPSDRFSAERTGGSVSTLTIQRTQQEDSAVYLCASSLGPTGDSGNTIYFGEGSWLTVV.

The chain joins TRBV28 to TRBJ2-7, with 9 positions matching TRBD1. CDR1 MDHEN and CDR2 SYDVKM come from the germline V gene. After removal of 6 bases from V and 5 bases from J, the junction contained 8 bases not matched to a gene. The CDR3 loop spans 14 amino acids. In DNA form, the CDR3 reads TGTGCCAGCAGCGTGCTGGGACAGGGTGACGAGCAGTACTTC. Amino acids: CASSVLGQGDEQYF.

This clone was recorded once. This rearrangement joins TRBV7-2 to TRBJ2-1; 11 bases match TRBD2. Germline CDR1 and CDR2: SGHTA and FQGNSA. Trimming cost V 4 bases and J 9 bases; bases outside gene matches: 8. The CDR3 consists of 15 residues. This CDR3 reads CASSSSLAGGVEQFF. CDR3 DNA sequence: TGTGCCAGCAGCTCAAGTCTAGCGGGAGGTGTTGAGCAGTTCTTC.

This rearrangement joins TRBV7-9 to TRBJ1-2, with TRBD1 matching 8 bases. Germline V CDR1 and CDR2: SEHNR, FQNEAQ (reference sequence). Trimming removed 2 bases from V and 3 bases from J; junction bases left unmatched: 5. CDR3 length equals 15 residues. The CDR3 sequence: CASSLRGGQDYGYTF. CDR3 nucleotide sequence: TGTGCCAGCAGCTTAAGGGGGGGACAGGACTATGGCTACACCTTC.

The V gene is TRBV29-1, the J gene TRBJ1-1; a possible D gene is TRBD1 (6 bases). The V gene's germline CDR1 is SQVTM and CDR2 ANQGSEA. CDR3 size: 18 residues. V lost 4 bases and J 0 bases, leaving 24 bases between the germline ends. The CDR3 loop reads CSVVYTYTTGPMNTEAFF. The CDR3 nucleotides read TGCAGCGTTGTCTATACATACACGACAGGCCCCATGAACACTGAAGCTTTCTTT.

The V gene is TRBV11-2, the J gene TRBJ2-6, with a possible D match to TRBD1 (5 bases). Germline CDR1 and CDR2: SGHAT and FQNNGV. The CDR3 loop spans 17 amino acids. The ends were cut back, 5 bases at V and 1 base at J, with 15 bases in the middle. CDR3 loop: CASSPQGRVSGANVLTF. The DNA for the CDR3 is TGTGCCAGCAGCCCCCAGGGCCGGGTGTCTGGGGCCAACGTCCTGACTTTC.

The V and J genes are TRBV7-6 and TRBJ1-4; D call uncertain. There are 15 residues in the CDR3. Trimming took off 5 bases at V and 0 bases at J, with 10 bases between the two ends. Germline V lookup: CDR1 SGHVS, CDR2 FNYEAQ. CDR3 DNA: TGTGCCAGCAGCGTATACGGTGCAACTAATGAAAAACTGTTTTTT. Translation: CASSVYGATNEKLFF.